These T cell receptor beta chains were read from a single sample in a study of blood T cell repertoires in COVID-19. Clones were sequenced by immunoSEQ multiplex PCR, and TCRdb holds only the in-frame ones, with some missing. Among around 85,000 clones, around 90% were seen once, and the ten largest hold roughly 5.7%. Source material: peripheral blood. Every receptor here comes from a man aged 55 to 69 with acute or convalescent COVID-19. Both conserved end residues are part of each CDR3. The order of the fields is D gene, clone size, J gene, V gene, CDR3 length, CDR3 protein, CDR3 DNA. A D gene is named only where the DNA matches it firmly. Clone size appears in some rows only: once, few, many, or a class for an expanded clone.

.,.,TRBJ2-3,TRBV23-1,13,CASSQGAPDTQYF,TGCGCCAGCAGTCAAGGGGCTCCAGATACGCAGTATTTT
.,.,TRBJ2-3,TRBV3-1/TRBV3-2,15,CASSQEAGATDTQYF,TGTGCCAGCAGCCAAGAAGCGGGCGCGACAGATACGCAGTATTTT
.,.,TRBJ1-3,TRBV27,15,CASWGGHSSGNTIYF,TGTGCCAGTTGGGGGGGACACAGCTCTGGAAACACCATATATTTT
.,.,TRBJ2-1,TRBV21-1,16,CASTTSGTGVYNEQFF,TGTGCCAGCACCACATCGGGGACAGGGGTGTACAATGAGCAGTTCTTC
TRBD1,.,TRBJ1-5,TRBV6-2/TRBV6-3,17,CASSPNRGRYWNQPQHF,TGTGCCAGCAGCCCTAACAGGGGGCGGTATTGGAATCAGCCCCAGCATTTT
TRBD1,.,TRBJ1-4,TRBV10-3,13,CATARDREEKLFF,TGTGCCACCGCACGCGACAGGGAAGAAAAACTGTTTTTT
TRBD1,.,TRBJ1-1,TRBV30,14,CAWSAGQGNTEAFF,TGTGCCTGGAGTGCGGGACAGGGGAACACTGAAGCTTTCTTT
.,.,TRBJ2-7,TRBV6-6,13,CASSYQISYEQYF,TGTGCCAGCAGTTACCAGATCTCCTACGAGCAGTACTTC
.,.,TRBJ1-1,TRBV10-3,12,CAISRGNTEAFF,TGTGCCATCAGTCGAGGGAACACTGAAGCTTTCTTT
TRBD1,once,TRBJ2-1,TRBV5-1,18,CASSSDIDRVSSYNEQFF,TGCGCCAGCAGCTCGGACATTGACAGGGTGAGCTCCTACAATGAGCAGTTCTTC
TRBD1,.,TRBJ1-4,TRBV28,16,CASSFRQGNLGEKLFF,TGTGCCAGCAGTTTCAGACAGGGAAATCTAGGAGAAAAACTGTTTTTT
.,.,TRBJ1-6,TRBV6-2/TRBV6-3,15,CASSYSRGRVSPLHF,TGTGCCAGCAGTTACTCGAGAGGGAGGGTTTCACCCCTCCACTTT
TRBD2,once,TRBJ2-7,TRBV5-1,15,CASSPGGLGSGEQYF,TGCGCCAGCAGCCCCGGGGGACTAGGATCGGGCGAGCAGTACTTC
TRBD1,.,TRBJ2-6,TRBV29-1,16,CSARTGDGPGANVLTF,TGCAGCGCCCGGACAGGGGACGGTCCTGGGGCCAACGTCCTGACTTTC
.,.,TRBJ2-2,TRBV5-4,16,CASSLRGGGDTGELFF,TGTGCCAGCAGCTTGCGTGGAGGGGGCGACACCGGGGAGCTGTTTTTT
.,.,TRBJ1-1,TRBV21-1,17,CASSKELGTGRGTEAFF,TGTGCCAGCAGCAAAGAGTTAGGGACAGGGCGGGGAACTGAAGCTTTCTTT
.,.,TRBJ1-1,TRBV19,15,CASSIQGEINTEAFF,TGTGCCAGTAGTATCCAAGGGGAAATAAACACTGAAGCTTTCTTT
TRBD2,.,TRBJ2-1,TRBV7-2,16,CASSYLAGGPYNEQFF,TGTGCCAGCAGCTACCTAGCGGGGGGACCTTACAATGAGCAGTTCTTC
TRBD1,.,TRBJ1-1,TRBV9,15,CASSKGQGATVEAFF,TGTGCCAGCAGCAAAGGACAGGGGGCAACTGTTGAAGCTTTCTTT
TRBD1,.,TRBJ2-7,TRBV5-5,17,CASSLSGQGLTYYEQYF,TGTGCCAGCAGCTTGTCCGGACAGGGGCTAACCTACTACGAGCAGTACTTC
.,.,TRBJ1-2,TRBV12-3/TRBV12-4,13,CASTQKTDYGYTF,TGTGCCAGCACCCAAAAGACAGACTATGGCTACACCTTC
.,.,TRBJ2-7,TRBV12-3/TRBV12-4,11,CASSPAYEQYF,TGTGCCAGCAGCCCCGCCTACGAGCAGTACTTC
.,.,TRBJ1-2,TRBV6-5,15,CASSYSFGAGYGYTF,TGTGCCAGCAGTTACTCTTTTGGTGCAGGGTACGGCTACACCTTC
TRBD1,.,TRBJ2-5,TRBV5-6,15,CASSSPGQGYETQYF,TGTGCCAGCAGCTCTCCGGGACAGGGATACGAGACCCAGTACTTC
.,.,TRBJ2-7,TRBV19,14,CASSIRQGSYEQYF,TGTGCCAGTAGTATACGGCAGGGGAGCTACGAGCAGTACTTC
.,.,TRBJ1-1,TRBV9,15,CASSVGRSMNTEAFF,TGTGCCAGCAGCGTAGGACGGAGTATGAACACTGAAGCTTTCTTT
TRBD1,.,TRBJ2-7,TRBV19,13,CASGPRTGYEQYF,TGTGCCAGCGGACCTAGGACAGGCTACGAGCAGTACTTC
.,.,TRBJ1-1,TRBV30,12,CAWSVTGTEAFF,TGTGCCTGGAGTGTAACGGGCACTGAAGCTTTCTTT
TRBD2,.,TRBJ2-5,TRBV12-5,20,CASGLPPGTSGGFKKVTQYF,TGTGCTAGTGGTTTGCCCCCGGGGACTAGCGGGGGCTTTAAGAAGGTGACCCAGTACTTC
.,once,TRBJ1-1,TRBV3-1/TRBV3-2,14,CASSQRGTNTEAFF,TGTGCCAGCAGCCAACGGGGGACGAACACTGAAGCTTTCTTT
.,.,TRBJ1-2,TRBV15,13,CATSRGGGYGYTF,TGTGCCACCAGCAGAGGGGGCGGCTATGGCTACACCTTC
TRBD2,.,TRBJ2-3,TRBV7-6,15,CASSLGGDYSYTQYF,TGTGCCAGCAGCTTAGGCGGGGACTATTCATATACGCAGTATTTT